This TCR beta chain was recorded in a study of T cell responses to AZD1222 COVID-19 vaccine. Background on the study: Second doses were pooled across both intervals (about 4 or about 12 weeks).

There are a few counts of this clone. This same CDR3 is encoded by further DNA sequences in the sample. Method: immunoSEQ multiplex PCR; TCRdb's copy keeps in-frame clones and lacks some. The table has approximately 100,000 clones, roughly 89% seen once; the top ten hold 16%. CDR3 length: 13 amino acids. Trimming shortened V by 1 base and J by 4 bases, and 7 bases separated the two germline ends. The specimen comprised peripheral blood, sampled on day 0 of AZD1222 vaccination. The chain uses TRBV12-3 or TRBV12-4 and TRBJ1-1; D not certain. The TCR comes from an adult in good health. In nucleotides, the CDR3 is TGTGCCAGCAGTTTAGGCCCCTCCACTGAAGCTTTCTTT. Translation gives CASSLGPSTEAFF.